The entry below describes one T cell receptor beta chain. Its antigen remains unknown. V shed 2 bases and J shed 0 bases, with 10 bases lying between them. CDR3 length: 15 amino acids. The germline V gene encodes CDR1 SGHVS and CDR2 FNYEAQ. Second-dose intervals of approximately 4 or approximately 12 weeks were pooled. The data were obtained in a study of T cell responses to AZD1222 COVID-19 vaccine. Sequenced by immunoSEQ multiplex PCR; TCRdb stores in-frame clones only, minus some. The profile shows around 100,000 clones, nearly 90% of them singletons. Findings of the study overall: Sampled repertoires all dated from after the peak T cell response. Once two AZD1222 doses were given, Spike-specific TCR breadth and depth went up. Along spike, vaccine-associated CD4 TCRs were found throughout, with dominance at 160-218 and 743-854.

This sequence was found in an adult who received the AZD1222 COVID-19 vaccine. The sequences come from peripheral blood, collected 28 days after the second AZD1222 dose. The V gene is TRBV7-6, the J gene TRBJ1-2; D gene unclear. This CDR3 reads CASSLSPPPNYGYTF. For the CDR3, the DNA is TGTGCCAGCAGCTTATCCCCACCCCCTAACTATGGCTACACCTTC.